The 21 T cell receptor beta chains below come from one sample, sequenced in a study of Ad26.COV2.S vaccination and SARS-CoV-2 variants. Treatment noted: around 19 received Ad26.COV2.S at low or high dose, single or two shots; 5 received placebo; per-sample allocation not given. At day 63 after the first vaccine or placebo injection, samples were drawn. This table comes from immunoSEQ multiplex PCR, and its TCRdb copy is limited to in-frame clones, with some not included. The sample contains over 300,000 clones, 83% of which appear only once. Here the sequenced sample was peripheral blood, taken in a trial of Ad26.COV2.S vaccine versus placebo. Source of these receptors: a person between 18 and 59 years old who received the Ad26.COV2.S COVID-19 vaccine or a placebo.

The V call is TRBV9, the J call TRBJ1-1; D perhaps matches TRBD1 (5 bases). The germline gives CDR1 SGDLS, CDR2 YYNGEE. This CDR3 comprises 15 residues. V was shortened by 4 bases and J by 1 base, with 14 bases between the two germline ends. CDR3 sequence (DNA): TGTGCCAGCAGCTACTTGGTGGGGGGGAACACTGAAGCTTTCTTT. It specifies CASSYLVGGNTEAFF.

The chain carries TRBV27 and TRBJ1-5; D is undetermined. The CDR3 has 12 residues. Trimming took 6 bases from V and 6 from J, leaving 9 bases between them. Germline V gene lookup returns CDR1 MNHEY and CDR2 SMNVEV (reference sequence). This chain's CDR3 is CASRDPGQPQHF. The CDR3 DNA sequence: TGTGCCAGCAGGGATCCCGGTCAGCCCCAGCATTTT.

The J gene is TRBJ1-1, the V gene TRBV7-2; D call uncertain. V was pared by 3 bases and J by 3 bases, with 2 bases between. The germline V gene encodes CDR1 SGHTA and CDR2 FQGNSA. This CDR3 has 11 amino acids. CDR3 sequence: CASSFDTEAFF. The CDR3 DNA reads TGTGCCAGCAGCTTCGACACTGAAGCTTTCTTT.

V usage is TRBV5-8 and J usage is TRBJ2-1; D is undetermined. Deletions cut 4 bases from V and 0 bases from J, with 8 bases between. The CDR3 is 14 residues long. Germline-derived CDR1 and CDR2 are SGHTS and YDEGEE. This CDR3 is CASSRASSYNEQFF. In nucleotides, the CDR3 is TGTGCCAGCAGCCGGGCCAGCTCCTACAATGAGCAGTTCTTC.

The V and J genes are TRBV11-3 and TRBJ2-3; tentative D call: TRBD2 (5 bases). From germline, CDR1 is SGHNT and CDR2 YENEEA. V lost 5 bases to trimming and J lost 2 bases, with 11 bases between them. The CDR3 spans 14 residues. The CDR3 spells CASSPRRTTDTQYF. Here the CDR3 DNA reads TGTGCCAGCAGCCCCCGGAGGACCACAGATACGCAGTATTTT.

The V call is TRBV6-5, the J call TRBJ2-6; D is ambiguous. This CDR3 is 15 amino acids long. CDR1 is MNHEY and CDR2 is SVGAGI in the germline V gene. V lost 8 bases, J lost 0 bases, and 11 bases lay in between. The CDR3 loop is CASRRRSSGANVLTF. The CDR3 bases are TGTGCCAGCCGGCGTCGGAGCTCTGGGGCCAACGTCCTGACTTTC.

The chain recombines TRBV7-2 with TRBJ1-1, with a tentative D call TRBD1 (6 bases). Deletions cut 7 bases from V and 0 bases from J, with 9 bases between. The CDR3 has 13 amino acids. The germline CDR1 and CDR2 sequences are SGHTA and FQGNSA. The CDR3 reads CASKGGLNTEAFF. The CDR3 bases are TGTGCCAGCAAAGGGGGGTTGAACACTGAAGCTTTCTTT.

This chain links TRBV6-1 with TRBJ2-7; the match to TRBD1 covers 10 bases. This CDR3 has 16 amino acids. In germline, CDR1 is MNHNS, CDR2 SASEGT. V was clipped by 1 base and J by 3 bases; unmatched bases: 6. The CDR3 reads CASSEEAGQGNYEQYF. In DNA, the CDR3 is TGTGCCAGCAGTGAAGAAGCGGGACAGGGGAACTACGAGCAGTACTTC.

This clone was counted ten times or more. V and J are TRBV5-1 and TRBJ2-6, with TRBD1 as a possible D gene (6 bases). The CDR3 is 18 residues long. CDR1 is SGHRS, CDR2 YFSETQ, per germline. V dropped 2 bases and J dropped 1 base, with 16 bases sitting between them. The CDR3, as DNA: TGCGCCAGCAGCTTACTGGCAGGGGCCGGATCTGGGGCCAACGTCCTGACTTTC. It specifies CASSLLAGAGSGANVLTF.

This rearrangement joins TRBV7-3 to TRBJ2-1, with D possibly matching TRBD2 (6 bases). From germline, CDR1 is SGHTA and CDR2 FQGTGA. CDR3 size: 15 residues. The V gene lost 2 bases and the J gene lost 1 base, with 9 bases spanning the gap. The CDR3, as DNA: TGTGCCAGCAGCTTAGGCGGGGTGTCCTACAATGAGCAGTTCTTC. This encodes CASSLGGVSYNEQFF.

The chain recombines TRBV19 with TRBJ2-7; perhaps TRBD1 as D (6 bases). The germline V gene encodes CDR1 LNHDA and CDR2 SQIVND (reference sequence). The CDR3 is 14 amino acids. The V end was cut by 5 bases, the J end by 1 base, with 12 bases between. CDR3 bases: TGTGCCAGTAGTGCCACAGGGCTTTCCTACGAGCAGTACTTC. This encodes CASSATGLSYEQYF.

CDR3 DNA sequence: TGTGCCACTTCCTTTTCCAGCGGGAGTCCCAATGAGCAGTTCTTC. Translation gives CATSFSSGSPNEQFF. The chain combines TRBV6-4 with TRBJ2-1, with 8 bases fitting TRBD2. This CDR3 contains 15 residues. The germline V gene encodes CDR1 MRHNA and CDR2 SNTAGT. With V trimmed by 10 bases and J by 6 bases, 14 bases remained unmatched.

This chain connects TRBV27 to TRBJ2-1; D is unresolved. Trimming cost V 4 bases and J 4 bases, with 8 bases left between them. This CDR3 spans 13 amino acids. Germline-derived CDR1 and CDR2 are MNHEY and SMNVEV (reference sequence). CDR3 in DNA: TGTGCCAGCAGTTCCGACAAGTACAATGAGCAGTTCTTC. Encoded protein: CASSSDKYNEQFF.

This clone has a single count. The chain is built from TRBV13 and TRBJ1-2; D might be TRBD1 (6 bases). The length of the CDR3 is 14 residues. V lost 4 bases to trimming and J lost 4 bases, with 13 bases between them. Per the germline V gene, CDR1 is PRHDT and CDR2 is FYEKMQ (reference sequence). The CDR3 nucleotides read TGTGCCAGCAGCTCGCTAGGGGGGACCTATGGCTACACCTTC. It is translated as CASSSLGGTYGYTF.

The gene calls are TRBV24-1 and TRBJ2-2; TRBD1 matches at 9 bases. Germline loops: CDR1 KGHDR, CDR2 SFDVKD. With 7 bases clipped from V and 7 bases from J, the junction kept 9 bases outside the gene matches. This CDR3 is built from 15 residues. The CDR3 DNA reads as TGTGCCACCAGGGCTACAGGGGGCGTAAGCGGGGAGCTGTTTTTT. As protein: CATRATGGVSGELFF.

The CDR3 nucleotides are TGTGCCAGCTCACCTGGACAGGGTGTTTACGAGCAGTACTTC. It encodes CASSPGQGVYEQYF. The chain has TRBV18 and TRBJ2-7; TRBD1 matches 8 bases. J lost 4 bases, V lost 3 bases, and 5 bases had no gene match. The CDR3 length is 14 residues. Germline lookup yields CDR1 KGHSH and CDR2 LQKENI.

This rearrangement joins TRBV6-5 to TRBJ1-2, with no clear D. Germline V gives CDR1 MNHEY, CDR2 SVGAGI. The CDR3 contains 13 residues. Trimming cost V 2 bases and J 2 bases, with 6 bases left between them. CDR3 DNA: TGTGCCAGCAGTTACGGGGAGAACTATGGCTACACCTTC. Encoded protein: CASSYGENYGYTF.

This chain joins TRBV5-1 and TRBJ2-1; weak D call: TRBD2 (5 bases). CDR1 is SGHRS and CDR2 is YFSETQ in the germline V gene. The CDR3 contains 16 residues. The V gene lost 6 bases and the J gene lost 0 bases, with 16 bases spanning the gap. CDR3 amino acids: CASTSLARSSYNEQFF. CDR3 nucleotides: TGCGCCAGCACCTCCTTAGCGAGGAGCTCCTACAATGAGCAGTTCTTC.

This chain uses TRBV5-1 with TRBJ2-7, with 11 bases lining up with TRBD2. Trimming at V came to 3 bases and at J to 3 bases, leaving 8 bases not matched to a gene. This CDR3 is built from 16 residues. The V gene's germline CDR1 is SGHRS and CDR2 YFSETQ. This chain's CDR3 is CASSSEPGLADYEQYF. Here the CDR3 DNA reads TGCGCCAGCAGCTCCGAGCCGGGACTAGCGGACTACGAGCAGTACTTC.

V gene TRBV30 combines with J gene TRBJ2-7; 11 nucleotides match TRBD2. V lost 5 bases, J lost 3 bases, and 6 bases stayed unmatched. The CDR3 is 14 amino acids. Germline V lookup: CDR1 GTSNPN, CDR2 SVGIG (reference sequence). The CDR3 bases are TGTGCCTGGTCGGGACTAGCGGAACTCTACGAGCAGTACTTC. Amino acid sequence: CAWSGLAELYEQYF.

The rearrangement uses TRBV23-1 and TRBJ2-3, with D maybe TRBD2 (6 bases). TRBV23-1 is noted as an ORF with a role that remains uncertain. The CDR3 extends over 15 amino acids. Trimming took 4 bases from V and 3 from J, leaving 14 bases between them. The CDR3 DNA sequence: TGCGCCAGCAGTCTATGCGGGGTCAGGACAGATACGCAGTATTTT. The encoded protein is CASSLCGVRTDTQYF.